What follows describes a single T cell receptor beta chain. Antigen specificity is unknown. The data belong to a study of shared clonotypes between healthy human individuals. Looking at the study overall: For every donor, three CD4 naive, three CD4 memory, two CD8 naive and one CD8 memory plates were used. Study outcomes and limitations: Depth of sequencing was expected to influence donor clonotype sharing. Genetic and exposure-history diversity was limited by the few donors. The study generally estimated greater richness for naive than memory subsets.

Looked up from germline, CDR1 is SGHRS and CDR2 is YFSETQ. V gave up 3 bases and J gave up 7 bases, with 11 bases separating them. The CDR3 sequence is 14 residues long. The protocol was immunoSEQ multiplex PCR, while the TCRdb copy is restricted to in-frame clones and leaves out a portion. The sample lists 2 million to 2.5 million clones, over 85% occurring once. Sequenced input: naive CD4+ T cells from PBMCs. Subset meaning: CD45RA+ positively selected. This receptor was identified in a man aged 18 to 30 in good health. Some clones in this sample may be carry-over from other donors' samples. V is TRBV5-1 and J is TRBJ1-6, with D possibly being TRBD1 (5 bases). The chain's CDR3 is CASSYGAVNSPLHF. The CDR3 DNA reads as TGCGCCAGCAGCTACGGGGCCGTCAATTCACCCCTCCACTTT.